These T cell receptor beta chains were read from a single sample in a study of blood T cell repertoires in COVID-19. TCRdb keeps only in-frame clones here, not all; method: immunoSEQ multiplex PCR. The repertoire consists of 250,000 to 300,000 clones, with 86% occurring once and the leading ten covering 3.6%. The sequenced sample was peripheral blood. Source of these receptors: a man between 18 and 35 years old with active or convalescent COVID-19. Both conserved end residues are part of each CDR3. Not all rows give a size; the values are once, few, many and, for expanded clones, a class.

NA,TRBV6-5,CASSYLEPQHF
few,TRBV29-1,CSVEGGGGSDEQYF
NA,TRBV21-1,CASSNGGTFGEQFF
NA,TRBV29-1,CSVEKSSGTGELFF
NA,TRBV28,CASSGGGQGNYGYTF
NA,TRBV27,CASSPLLAGGSGELFF
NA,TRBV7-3,CASSLVRDNEQFF
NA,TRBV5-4,CASSLAGASGGTTDTQYF
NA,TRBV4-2,CASSQGGGETQYF
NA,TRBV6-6,CASSHGGVQEAFF
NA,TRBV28,CASSGSGGRETQYF
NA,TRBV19,CASRWQGRNNYGYTF
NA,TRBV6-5,CASSYRAGKEDYTF
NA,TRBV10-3,CAIRTAQGGEQFF
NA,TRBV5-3,CARSPRTDAGNTIYF
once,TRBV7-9,CASSLLSGGYNEQFF
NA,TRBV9,CASSAGTVSYEQYF
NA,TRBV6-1,CASSERGSGNTIYF
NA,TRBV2,CASTSSTDTQYF
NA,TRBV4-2,CASSQDLGGGANEQFF
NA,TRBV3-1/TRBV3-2,CASSQSDRGLAQHF
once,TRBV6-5,CASSQGISYNEQFF
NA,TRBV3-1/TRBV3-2,CASSDTGFAGYTF
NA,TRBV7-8,CASSLVGAGKSSYEQYF
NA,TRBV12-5,CASGLAYTSGRTDTQYF
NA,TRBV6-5,CASSYTGTLNTEAFF
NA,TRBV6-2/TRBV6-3,CATSAGTGSSPLHF
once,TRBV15,CATSRDFVNTEAFF
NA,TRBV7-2,CASSLGGGYNEQFF
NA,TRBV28,CASRPAVEGGGETQYF
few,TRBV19,CASLLSGTPNQPQHF
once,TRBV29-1,CSLSTGDTQYF
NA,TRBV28,CASTLHAGGSLYEQFF
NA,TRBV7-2,CASSLVGGRYEQYF
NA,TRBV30,CAWSGLGMGQETQYF
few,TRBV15,CATSSVTGTFTDTQYF
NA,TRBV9,CASSGGSGRAAPHEQFF
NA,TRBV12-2,CASRLVSSPSNNEQFF
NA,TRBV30,CAWSVQSDEQFF
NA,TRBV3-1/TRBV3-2,CASSQVSGYEQYF
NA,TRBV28,CASIPLYGRTRFSNQPQHF
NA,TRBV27,CASSFGGIETQYF
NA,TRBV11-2,CASSLAVAGVWRERETQYF
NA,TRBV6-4,CASREGQQRGELFF
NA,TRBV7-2,CASSLGLAGGDTQYF
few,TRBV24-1,CATRTGTSDEQFF
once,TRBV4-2,CASSQEVYGGNNQPQHF
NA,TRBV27,CASSHLAGTSYGYTF
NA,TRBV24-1,CATSDGAGTGRTNEQFF
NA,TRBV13,CASSSNRVEKLFF
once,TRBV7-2,CASSKQAGPEYEQYF
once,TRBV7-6,CASSFRQGSGLETQYF
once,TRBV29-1,CSVPGFYTEAFF